The source of this T cell receptor beta chain is a study of shared clonotypes between healthy human individuals. The study's findings and limits: Sharing of clonotypes among donors was expected to vary with sequencing depth. Donor scarcity curtailed the genetic and exposure-history diversity represented herein.

Healthy and HIV-negative, the adult donors had no recent acute infections or vaccinations. Germline V gene data show CDR1 as MDHEN and CDR2 as SYDVKM. The CDR3 contains 17 residues. The V and J ends lost 3 bases and 0 bases respectively, with 12 bases between them. Each replicate PCR on the sorted subsets used 150 to 200 ng DNA (roughly 27,000 T cell genomes). Data came from immunoSEQ multiplex PCR; TCRdb stores just in-frame clones and leaves some out. The data hold some 980,000 clones, with approximately 80% observed a single time. This clone was counted a single time. Its antigen is as yet unknown. The rearrangement links TRBV28 to TRBJ2-6; D gene unclear. The sequence derives from a man younger than 30 in good health. Specimen: memory CD4+ T cells sorted from blood. Subset noted: CD45RA-negative fraction. CDR3 loop: CASSFGLWDSGANVLTF. The CDR3 nucleotides read TGTGCCAGCAGTTTCGGTCTGTGGGACTCTGGGGCCAACGTCCTGACTTTC. The variable domain in full, with the rest retrieved from reference TRBV28 and TRBJ2-6, is DVKVTQSSRYLVKRTGEKVFLECVQDMDHENMFWYRQDPGLGLRLIYFSYDVKMKEKGDIPEGYSVSREKKERFSLILESASTNQTSMYLCASSFGLWDSGANVLTFGAGSRLTVL.